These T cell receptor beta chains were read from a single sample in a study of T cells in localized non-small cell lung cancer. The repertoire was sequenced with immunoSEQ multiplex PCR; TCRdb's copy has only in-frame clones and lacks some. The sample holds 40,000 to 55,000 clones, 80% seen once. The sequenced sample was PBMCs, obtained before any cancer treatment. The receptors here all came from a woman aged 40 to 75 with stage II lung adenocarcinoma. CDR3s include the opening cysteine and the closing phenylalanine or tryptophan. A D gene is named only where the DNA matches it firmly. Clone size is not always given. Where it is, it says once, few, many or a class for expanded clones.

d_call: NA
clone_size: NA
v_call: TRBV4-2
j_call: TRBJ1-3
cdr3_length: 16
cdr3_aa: CASSQVNPSGGNTIYF
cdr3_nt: TGTGCCAGCAGCCAAGTCAACCCTTCGGGGGGAAACACCATATATTTT

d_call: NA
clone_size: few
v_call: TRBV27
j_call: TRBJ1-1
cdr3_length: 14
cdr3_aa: CASSLTRDVTRAFF
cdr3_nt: TGTGCCAGCAGTTTAACCAGGGATGTGACTAGAGCTTTCTTT

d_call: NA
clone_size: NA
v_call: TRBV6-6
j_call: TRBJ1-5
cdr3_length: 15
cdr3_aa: CASRFSDRSNQPQHF
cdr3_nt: TGTGCCAGCCGCTTTTCCGACAGGAGCAATCAGCCCCAGCATTTT

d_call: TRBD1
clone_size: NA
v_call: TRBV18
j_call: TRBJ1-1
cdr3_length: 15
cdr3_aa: CASSNQGALNTEAFF
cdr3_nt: TGTGCCAGCTCAAATCAGGGGGCCTTGAACACTGAAGCTTTCTTT

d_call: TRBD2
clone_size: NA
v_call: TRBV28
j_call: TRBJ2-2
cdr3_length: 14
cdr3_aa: CASLSGGNTGELFF
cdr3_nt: TGTGCCAGCCTGAGCGGGGGGAACACCGGGGAGCTGTTTTTT

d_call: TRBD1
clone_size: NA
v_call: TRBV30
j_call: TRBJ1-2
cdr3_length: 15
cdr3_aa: CAWRLGVGGVYGYTF
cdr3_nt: TGTGCCTGGAGGTTAGGCGTAGGGGGCGTCTATGGCTACACCTTC

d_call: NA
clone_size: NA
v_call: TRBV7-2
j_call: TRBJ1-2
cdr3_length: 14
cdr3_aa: CASSLEIRGYGYTF
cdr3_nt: TGTGCCAGCAGCTTAGAGATAAGGGGCTATGGCTACACCTTC

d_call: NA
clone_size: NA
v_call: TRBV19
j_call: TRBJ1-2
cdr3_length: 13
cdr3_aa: CASMVGEGDGYTF
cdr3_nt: TGTGCCAGTATGGTTGGAGAGGGCGATGGCTACACCTTC

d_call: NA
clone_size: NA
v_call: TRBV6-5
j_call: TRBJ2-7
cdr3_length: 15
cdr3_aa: CASSYSDTSSYEQYF
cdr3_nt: TGTGCCAGCAGTTACTCGGACACCAGCTCCTACGAGCAGTACTTC

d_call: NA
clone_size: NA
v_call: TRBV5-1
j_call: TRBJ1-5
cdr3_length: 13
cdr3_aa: CASRLGRNQPQHF
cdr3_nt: TGCGCCAGCAGGTTGGGCAGAAATCAGCCCCAGCATTTT

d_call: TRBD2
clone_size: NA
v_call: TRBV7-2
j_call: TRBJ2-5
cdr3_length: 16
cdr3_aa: CASSLASGVGQETQYF
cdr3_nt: TGTGCCAGCAGCTTAGCGAGCGGGGTTGGCCAAGAGACCCAGTACTTC

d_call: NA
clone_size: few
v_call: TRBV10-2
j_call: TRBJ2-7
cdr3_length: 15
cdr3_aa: CASSEPSGPSDEQYF
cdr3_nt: TGCGCCAGCAGTGAGCCCTCGGGACCCTCAGACGAGCAGTACTTC

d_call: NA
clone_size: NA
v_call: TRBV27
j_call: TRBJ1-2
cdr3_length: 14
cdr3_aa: CASSLYGTPYPYTF
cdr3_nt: TGTGCCAGCAGTTTATACGGGACTCCTTACCCCTACACCTTC

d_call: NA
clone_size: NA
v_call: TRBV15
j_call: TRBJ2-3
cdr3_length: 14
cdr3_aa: CATSRGGSTDTQYF
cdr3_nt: TGTGCCACCAGCAGAGGAGGGAGCACAGATACGCAGTATTTT

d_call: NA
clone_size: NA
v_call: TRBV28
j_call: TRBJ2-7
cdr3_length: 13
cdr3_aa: CASSLGGLYEQYF
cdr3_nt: TGTGCCAGCAGTTTAGGAGGACTTTACGAGCAGTACTTC

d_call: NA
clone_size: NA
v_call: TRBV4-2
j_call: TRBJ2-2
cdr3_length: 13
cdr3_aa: CASRGQNTGELFF
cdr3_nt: TGTGCCAGCAGGGGCCAAAACACCGGGGAGCTGTTTTTT

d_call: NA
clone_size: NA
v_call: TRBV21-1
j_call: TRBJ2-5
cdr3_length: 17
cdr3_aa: CASSKRGPGLSKETQYF
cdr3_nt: TGTGCCAGCAGCAAAAGGGGTCCGGGACTTAGTAAAGAGACCCAGTACTTC

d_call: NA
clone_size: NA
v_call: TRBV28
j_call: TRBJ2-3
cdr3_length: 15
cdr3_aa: CASTPPQDGPDTQYF
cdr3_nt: TGTGCCAGCACTCCTCCCCAAGACGGGCCAGATACGCAGTATTTT

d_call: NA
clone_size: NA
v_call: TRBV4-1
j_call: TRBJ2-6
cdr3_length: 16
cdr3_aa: CASSQEEGSGANVLTF
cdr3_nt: TGCGCCAGCAGCCAAGAGGAAGGGTCCGGGGCCAACGTCCTGACTTTC

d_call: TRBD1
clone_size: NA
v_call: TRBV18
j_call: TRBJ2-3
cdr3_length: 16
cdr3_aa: CASSPGQRPSTDTQYF
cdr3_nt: TGTGCCAGCTCCCCGGGACAGCGTCCTTCCACAGATACGCAGTATTTT

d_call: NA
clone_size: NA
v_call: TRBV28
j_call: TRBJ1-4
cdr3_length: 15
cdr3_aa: CASSFGGQGNEKLFF
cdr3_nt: TGTGCCAGCAGTTTCGGGGGTCAGGGTAATGAAAAACTGTTTTTT

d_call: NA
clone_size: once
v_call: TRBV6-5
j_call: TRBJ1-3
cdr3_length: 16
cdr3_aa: CASSYSFRGTGNTIYF
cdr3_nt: TGTGCCAGCAGTTACTCCTTTCGAGGGACGGGAAACACCATATATTTT

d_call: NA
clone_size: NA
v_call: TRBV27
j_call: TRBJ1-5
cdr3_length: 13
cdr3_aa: CASSLSRNQPQHF
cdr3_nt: TGTGCCAGCAGTTTATCGCGCAATCAGCCCCAGCATTTT